This T cell receptor (beta chain) appears in the sequencing data of a study of blood T cell repertoires in COVID-19. Study in general: Both acute and convalescent COVID-19 samples were obtained from the United States, Italy and Spain. T cells, B-cell-depleted T cells, or PBMCs supplied cDNA or gDNA.

Trimming stripped 6 bases from V and 1 base from J, with 20 bases between. Germline assignment: CDR1 MGHDK and CDR2 SYGVNS. This CDR3 region has 17 residues. The assay was immunoSEQ multiplex PCR, and TCRdb's table has in-frame clones only and misses some. This sample has hundreds of thousands of clones; under 90% occur once, and the top ten carry less than 7.5%. The clonotype comes from a man aged 60 to 75 who had recovered from COVID-19. The chain couples TRBV25-1 to TRBJ2-3, with D possibly matching TRBD2 (6 bases). The sample comprised peripheral blood. Written as DNA, the CDR3 is TGTGCCAGCAGCTCCGGTAGGGCGGGGCCTCGCACAGATACGCAGTATTTT. Translation: CASSSGRAGPRTDTQYF.